The present entry profiles one T cell receptor beta chain with its context. Subsets obtained from CD4+ cells comprised CD45RA+ naive and CD45RA-negative memory cells. These data originate in a study of shared clonotypes between healthy human individuals. The V end lost 2 bases, the J end lost 4 bases, and 10 bases lay between the germline ends. This CDR3 is 14 amino acids long. Germline V CDR1 and CDR2: SGHRS, YFSETQ. Libraries were prepared by immunoSEQ multiplex PCR; TCRdb keeps only in-frame clonotypes and omits some of them. Altogether approximately 2,300,000 clones are present, 85% to 95% being singletons, with the ten largest covering more than 0.35%.

The chain links TRBV5-1 to TRBJ1-3; D call uncertain. This sequence was found in a man younger than 30 in good health. Some clones in this sample may be carry-over from other donors' samples. Material for sequencing was naive CD4+ T cells from PBMCs. The subset was: CD45RA+ positively selected. The DNA for the CDR3 is TGCGCCAGCAGCTTCTGGGGTCCAGGAAACACCATATATTTT. It translates to CASSFWGPGNTIYF.